The entry that follows covers one T cell receptor beta chain sequence. The antigen remains undetermined. The data were obtained in a study of T cells in Graves' hyperthyroidism and ophthalmopathy. Study-wide results and limits: Most expanded thyroid clonotypes above 0.001 also appeared in blood.

The CDR3 spans 14 residues. The V segment lost 9 bases and the J segment 1 base; nucleotides outside the gene matches: 3. CDR1 SNHLY and CDR2 FYNNEI come from the germline V gene. RNA transcripts yielded amplified TCR beta CDR3 regions. HTBI primers were the set used in a first-round RT-PCR of the TCR CDR3. MiXCR, run by TCRdb on the multiplex PCR reads, gives a single entry per CDR3 protein. The table has a few hundred thousand distinct CDR3 sequences, roughly 22% seen once. The clonotype originates from a man aged 25-45 years with Graves' ophthalmopathy. This chain connects TRBV2 to TRBJ2-2; 9 bases agree with TRBD1. Sequencing used blood. The CDR3 nucleotides read TGTGCCAGTAGGGACAGGGAGAACACCGGGGAGCTGTTTTTT. It codes for CASRDRENTGELFF.